This TCR beta chain originates from a study of T-cell reconstitution after alpha-beta-depleted transplantation in children. Study results and limitations: The main origin of T-cell counts and diversity one year after transplant was newly produced T cells.

The J segment lost 1 base and the V segment lost 7 bases, leaving 2 bases of the junction unmatched. The CDR3 runs to 14 residues. CDR1 and CDR2 from the germline V gene are SNHLY and FYNNEI. Preparation of the TCRbeta library used unique molecular identifiers. TCRdb passed the PCR reads through MiXCR, listing each CDR3 protein once. Of 550,000 to 800,000 distinct CDR3 sequences detected, 13% appear once; the ten largest clones hold approximately 0.8%. This clonotype was seen a few times. The antigen is not known. This material consisted of PBMCs, taken before TCRalphabeta/CD19-depleted stem cell transplant. The source of this sequence is a girl aged 2-9 years with congenital amegakaryocytic thrombocytopenia, due to receive a stem cell transplant. V gene TRBV2 combines with J gene TRBJ2-2, with 8 bases aligning to TRBD2. The CDR3 nucleotides are TGTGCCAGCAACCTAGCGGGGAACACCGGGGAGCTGTTTTTT. Translating gives CASNLAGNTGELFF.